Listed below are T cell receptor beta chains from one sample, sequenced in a study of CD8 T cells in Susac syndrome. TCRdb re-analysed the immunoSEQ multiplex PCR reads in MiXCR, keeping a single row per CDR3 protein. The sample has about 130,000 distinct CDR3 sequences, around 94% seen once. Sequencing input: CD8+ T cells from PBMCs. The receptors come from a human donor with Susac syndrome. CDR3s include the opening cysteine and the closing phenylalanine or tryptophan. Fields, in order: CDR3 DNA, CDR3 protein, V gene, clone size, J gene, D gene. The D gene is left open where the match is weak. Clone size is given for some rows only: seen once, a few or many times, or a class if the clone is expanded.

CDR3nt: TGTGCCAGCACGCCTCAATTGTTACAGGGGATGTACGAGCAGTACTTC
CDR3aa: CASTPQLLQGMYEQYF
v_gene: TRBV7-8
abundance: .
j_gene: TRBJ2-7
d_gene: TRBD1

CDR3nt: TGTGCCACGACAGGGCTAAGCTCCTACAATGAGCAGTTCTTC
CDR3aa: CATTGLSSYNEQFF
v_gene: TRBV28
abundance: .
j_gene: TRBJ2-1
d_gene: TRBD1

CDR3nt: TGTGCCAGCAGTGGAGCTAGCGGGGACGGATACAATGAGCAGTTCTTC
CDR3aa: CASSGASGDGYNEQFF
v_gene: TRBV27
abundance: .
j_gene: TRBJ2-1
d_gene: TRBD2

CDR3nt: TGTGCCAGCAGCGAAAACAGGGGCTATGGCTACACCTTC
CDR3aa: CASSENRGYGYTF
v_gene: TRBV9
abundance: .
j_gene: TRBJ1-2
d_gene: TRBD1

CDR3nt: TGCAGCGTGGGGGGTCGGGACAGGGGGCGGTACACTGAAGCTTTCTTT
CDR3aa: CSVGGRDRGRYTEAFF
v_gene: TRBV29-1
abundance: .
j_gene: TRBJ1-1
d_gene: TRBD1

CDR3nt: TGCGCCAGCAGCTTGGACGGCACAGATACGCAGTATTTT
CDR3aa: CASSLDGTDTQYF
v_gene: TRBV5-1
abundance: .
j_gene: TRBJ2-3
d_gene: .

CDR3nt: TGTGCCAGCAGTGAATCTCGCGGCAGGGGGCATGAAAAACTGTTTTTT
CDR3aa: CASSESRGRGHEKLFF
v_gene: TRBV25-1
abundance: .
j_gene: TRBJ1-4
d_gene: TRBD1

CDR3nt: TGTGCCAGCAGTTTATCAGCGGGGGGGAGAAGAGATACGCAGTATTTT
CDR3aa: CASSLSAGGRRDTQYF
v_gene: TRBV27
abundance: .
j_gene: TRBJ2-3
d_gene: TRBD2

CDR3nt: TGCAGTGCTCCCACCCCCGCTATGGGCACAGATACGCAGTATTTT
CDR3aa: CSAPTPAMGTDTQYF
v_gene: TRBV20-1
abundance: .
j_gene: TRBJ2-3
d_gene: .

CDR3nt: TGTGCCAGCAGCCAGGACAGGGGAGACGAAAAACTGTTTTTT
CDR3aa: CASSQDRGDEKLFF
v_gene: TRBV5-4
abundance: .
j_gene: TRBJ1-4
d_gene: TRBD1

CDR3nt: TGTGCCAGCAGCCAAGATGGCGGGACCCGATCCTACAATGAGCAGTTCTTC
CDR3aa: CASSQDGGTRSYNEQFF
v_gene: TRBV3-1
abundance: .
j_gene: TRBJ2-1
d_gene: .

CDR3nt: TGCGCCAGCAGCCAAGTGCTCTCAACTTCCGGGACACCTATACGAGAGCAGTACTTC
CDR3aa: CASSQVLSTSGTPIREQYF
v_gene: TRBV4-1
abundance: .
j_gene: TRBJ2-7
d_gene: .

CDR3nt: TGTGCCAGCAGCCCTCCGGGGCTAGCGGCGAACACCGGGGAGCTGTTTTTT
CDR3aa: CASSPPGLAANTGELFF
v_gene: TRBV5-4
abundance: .
j_gene: TRBJ2-2
d_gene: TRBD2

CDR3nt: TGCAGCGTTCTTGGACTAGCGGGGAGGGCCTACGAGCAGTACTTC
CDR3aa: CSVLGLAGRAYEQYF
v_gene: TRBV29-1
abundance: .
j_gene: TRBJ2-7
d_gene: TRBD2

CDR3nt: TGTGCTAGTGGTTCGATCTACGAGCAGTACTTC
CDR3aa: CASGSIYEQYF
v_gene: TRBV12-5
abundance: few
j_gene: TRBJ2-7
d_gene: .

CDR3nt: TGTGCCAGCAGTTTCTTCGGGTACACTGAAGCTTTCTTT
CDR3aa: CASSFFGYTEAFF
v_gene: TRBV28
abundance: .
j_gene: TRBJ1-1
d_gene: .

CDR3nt: TGTGCCAGCAGTTACTCTGGGGAACGGTCACCCCTCCACTTT
CDR3aa: CASSYSGERSPLHF
v_gene: TRBV6-5
abundance: .
j_gene: TRBJ1-6
d_gene: .

CDR3nt: TGTGCCAGCAGCCAGGGGCAGGGGTGGACTGGGGCCAACGTCCTGACTTTC
CDR3aa: CASSQGQGWTGANVLTF
v_gene: TRBV14
abundance: .
j_gene: TRBJ2-6
d_gene: .

CDR3nt: TGTGCCAGCAGTGAAGCGGGCGGGGCTGGATACGAGCAGTACTTC
CDR3aa: CASSEAGGAGYEQYF
v_gene: TRBV2
abundance: .
j_gene: TRBJ2-7
d_gene: .

CDR3nt: TGTGCCAGCAGCCAAACATCTTACGAAAAACTGTTTTTT
CDR3aa: CASSQTSYEKLFF
v_gene: TRBV12-3/TRBV12-4
abundance: .
j_gene: TRBJ1-4
d_gene: .

CDR3nt: TGCGCCAGCAGCCAAGATAGGTCAGGGGAAACTGAAGCTTTCTTT
CDR3aa: CASSQDRSGETEAFF
v_gene: TRBV4-3
abundance: .
j_gene: TRBJ1-1
d_gene: .

CDR3nt: TGTGCCTGGAGTGTTGTTAGGTTCGAGGACACTGAAGCTTTCTTT
CDR3aa: CAWSVVRFEDTEAFF
v_gene: TRBV30
abundance: .
j_gene: TRBJ1-1
d_gene: .

CDR3nt: TGCGCCAGCAGCCAAGGTGCCAGAAGCTCCTACGAGCAGTACTTC
CDR3aa: CASSQGARSSYEQYF
v_gene: TRBV4-1
abundance: .
j_gene: TRBJ2-7
d_gene: .

CDR3nt: TGTGCCACCAGCAGAGATAAACAGGGCTATGAGACCCAGTACTTC
CDR3aa: CATSRDKQGYETQYF
v_gene: TRBV15
abundance: .
j_gene: TRBJ2-5
d_gene: .

CDR3nt: TGTGCCAGCAACGAGCCGAGGGCCCCACAGGGAGTTAGCAATCAGCCCCAGCATTTT
CDR3aa: CASNEPRAPQGVSNQPQHF
v_gene: TRBV7-2
abundance: once
j_gene: TRBJ1-5
d_gene: .

CDR3nt: TGTGCCAGCAGCCCGGTAACATTACTAGCGGTAAGCTCCTACAATGAGCAGTTCTTC
CDR3aa: CASSPVTLLAVSSYNEQFF
v_gene: TRBV7-3
abundance: .
j_gene: TRBJ2-1
d_gene: TRBD2

CDR3nt: TGCAGCGTTGACGGAAAGCTAGCGGGGGGCAATGAGCAGTTCTTC
CDR3aa: CSVDGKLAGGNEQFF
v_gene: TRBV29-1
abundance: .
j_gene: TRBJ2-1
d_gene: TRBD2

CDR3nt: TGCGCCAGCAGCCCTGGGACAGTCACGAACTATGGCTACACCTTC
CDR3aa: CASSPGTVTNYGYTF
v_gene: TRBV4-1
abundance: .
j_gene: TRBJ1-2
d_gene: TRBD1

CDR3nt: TGTGCCAGCAGCCGGGGTAGCTCCTACAATGAGCAGTTCTTC
CDR3aa: CASSRGSSYNEQFF
v_gene: TRBV7-8
abundance: once
j_gene: TRBJ2-1
d_gene: .

CDR3nt: TGTGCCAGCAGCTTGGAGGACAGGTCTCACGAGCAGTACTTC
CDR3aa: CASSLEDRSHEQYF
v_gene: TRBV5-5
abundance: .
j_gene: TRBJ2-7
d_gene: TRBD1

CDR3nt: TGCAGTGCCCAAGCAGGGGTGGGCAATCAGCCCCAGCATTTT
CDR3aa: CSAQAGVGNQPQHF
v_gene: TRBV20-1
abundance: .
j_gene: TRBJ1-5
d_gene: .

CDR3nt: TGTGCCAGCAGTTACCTCCCCGAGAGGGTTGATTGGACAGATACGCAGTATTTT
CDR3aa: CASSYLPERVDWTDTQYF
v_gene: TRBV6-2/TRBV6-3
abundance: .
j_gene: TRBJ2-3
d_gene: .

CDR3nt: TGTGCCTGGAGTATTGGGCTATTTGACGAGCAGTACTTC
CDR3aa: CAWSIGLFDEQYF
v_gene: TRBV30
abundance: .
j_gene: TRBJ2-7
d_gene: .

CDR3nt: TGTGCCAGCAGTTTAGGCGGGAAGCCCCAGCATTTT
CDR3aa: CASSLGGKPQHF
v_gene: TRBV12-3/TRBV12-4
abundance: once
j_gene: TRBJ1-5
d_gene: .

CDR3nt: TGCAGTGCTAGAGACGGGAGATTCTCCTACAATGAGCAGTTCTTC
CDR3aa: CSARDGRFSYNEQFF
v_gene: TRBV20-1
abundance: .
j_gene: TRBJ2-1
d_gene: .

CDR3nt: TGCAGCGCCTCTATACAGGGAAGGGCAGGAAACACCATATATTTT
CDR3aa: CSASIQGRAGNTIYF
v_gene: TRBV29-1
abundance: .
j_gene: TRBJ1-3
d_gene: .

CDR3nt: TGCGCCAGCAGCCAAGATCGACAGGAGGGGCAGCCCCAGCATTTT
CDR3aa: CASSQDRQEGQPQHF
v_gene: TRBV4-1
abundance: .
j_gene: TRBJ1-5
d_gene: .

CDR3nt: TGTGCCAGCAGCCGAGGAGGCACAGATACGCAGTATTTT
CDR3aa: CASSRGGTDTQYF
v_gene: TRBV9
abundance: .
j_gene: TRBJ2-3
d_gene: .

CDR3nt: TGTGCCAGCAGCTTAGGGGTACATCTAGCCAAAAACATTCAGTACTTC
CDR3aa: CASSLGVHLAKNIQYF
v_gene: TRBV7-8
abundance: .
j_gene: TRBJ2-4
d_gene: .

CDR3nt: TGTGCCTGGAGCGCTGGACAGGGGATCACAGATACGCAGTATTTT
CDR3aa: CAWSAGQGITDTQYF
v_gene: TRBV30
abundance: .
j_gene: TRBJ2-3
d_gene: TRBD1

CDR3nt: TGTGCCAGCAGCTTAGGCGGAGGGATAGCCAAAAACATTCAGTACTTC
CDR3aa: CASSLGGGIAKNIQYF
v_gene: TRBV7-2
abundance: .
j_gene: TRBJ2-4
d_gene: .

CDR3nt: TGCGCCAGCAGCTTCGGGGGGAACTATGGCTACACCTTC
CDR3aa: CASSFGGNYGYTF
v_gene: TRBV5-1
abundance: .
j_gene: TRBJ1-2
d_gene: .